Reported below is one T cell receptor beta chain. Its specificity is not known. TCRdb reprocessed the RT-PCR reads with MiXCR, giving one entry per CDR3 protein. The sample has roughly 300 distinct CDR3 sequences; around three fifths are singletons. The sample is drawn from a study of yellow fever vaccine responses in identical twins. General study findings and limits: Reported findings indicate that twins' vaccine T cell responses seemed partially convergent, partially personalized.

The V gene's germline CDR1 is LGHNT and CDR2 FRNRAP. This CDR3 has 16 residues. The V gene lost 1 base and the J gene lost 0 bases, with 10 bases spanning the gap. This TCR was recovered from a female donor who received the yellow fever vaccine. This chain uses TRBV12-5 with TRBJ2-1; maybe TRBD1 (6 bases). This sample comprised T cells from blood (PBMCs), unsorted or a sorted subset (not recorded which), obtained before or after yellow fever vaccination (not recorded which). The CDR3: CASGLDQGSSYNEQFF. The CDR3 region has the DNA TGTGCTAGTGGTTTGGATCAGGGGAGCTCCTACAATGAGCAGTTCTTC.